This T cell receptor beta chain was captured in a study of regulatory T cells in long-lasting Graves disease. General study findings and limits: Repertoires from persistent disease leaned toward TRBV28, TRBJ1-2 and TRBJ2-5. Accuracy could have been hurt by small sample size.

This clonotype came up many times. Its antigen is unidentified. Building the TCR beta libraries relied on iRepertoire HTBI primers, and CDR3 regions underwent Arm-PCR. Using its own MiXCR run on the multiplex PCR reads, TCRdb lists one record per CDR3 protein. The sample has some 450,000 distinct CDR3 sequences; around 24% are singletons. Time point of the sample: persistent/refractory GD, antithyroid drugs over 5 years with positive TRAb. TCR sequences were obtained from RNA taken from PBMCs. Trimming took off 7 bases at V and 6 bases at J, with 15 bases between the two ends. The CDR3 has 14 residues. Germline V gives CDR1 SGHTA, CDR2 FQGNSA.

The TCR originated in a female donor with Graves disease. The J gene is TRBJ2-2, the V gene TRBV7-2; D call uncertain. Sequencing was performed on peripheral blood mononuclear cells (PBMCs), taken when the disease was refractory, from a patient treated with antithyroid drugs. CDR3 DNA: TGTGCCAGCACAACCCGACGAGGTGCCGGGGAGCTGTTTTTT. Translated, it gives CASTTRRGAGELFF. Based on the CDR3 plus reference TRBV7-2 and TRBJ2-2, the full variable domain is GAGVSQSPSNKVTEKGKDVELRCDPISGHTALYWYRQSLGQGLEFLIYFQGNSAPDKSGLPSDRFSAERTGGSVSTLTIQRTQQEDSAVYLCASTTRRGAGELFFGEGSRLTVL.